This T cell receptor beta chain was obtained from a study of blood T cell repertoires in COVID-19. The CDR3 sequence is 15 residues long. The V end lost 2 bases, the J end lost 1 base, and 12 bases lay between the germline ends. CDR1 and CDR2 from the germline V gene are MNHNY and SVGAGI (reference sequence). Data came from immunoSEQ multiplex PCR; TCRdb stores just in-frame clones and leaves some out. The sample consists of some 150,000 clones, about four fifths of them appearing once. Specimen: peripheral blood. This TCR derives from a man in his forties who had recovered from COVID-19. The J gene is TRBJ2-7, the V gene TRBV6-6, with no clear D. CDR3: CASSYPLWQSYEQYF. In nucleotides, the CDR3 is TGTGCCAGCAGTTACCCCCTTTGGCAGTCCTACGAGCAGTACTTC.